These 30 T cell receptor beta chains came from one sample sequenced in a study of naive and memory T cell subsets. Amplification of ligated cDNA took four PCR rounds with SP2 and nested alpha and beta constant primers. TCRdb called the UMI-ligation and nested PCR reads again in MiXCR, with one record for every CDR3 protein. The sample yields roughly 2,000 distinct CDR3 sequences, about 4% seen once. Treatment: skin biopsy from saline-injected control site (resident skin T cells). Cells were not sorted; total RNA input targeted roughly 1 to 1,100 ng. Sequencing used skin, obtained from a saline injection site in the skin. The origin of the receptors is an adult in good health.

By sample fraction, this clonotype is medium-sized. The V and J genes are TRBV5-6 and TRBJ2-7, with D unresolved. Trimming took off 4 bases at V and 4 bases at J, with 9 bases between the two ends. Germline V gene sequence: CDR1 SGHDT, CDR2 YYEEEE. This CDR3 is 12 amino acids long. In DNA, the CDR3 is TGTGCCAGCAGCCGTCGTGGGTACGAGCAGTACTTC. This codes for CASSRRGYEQYF.

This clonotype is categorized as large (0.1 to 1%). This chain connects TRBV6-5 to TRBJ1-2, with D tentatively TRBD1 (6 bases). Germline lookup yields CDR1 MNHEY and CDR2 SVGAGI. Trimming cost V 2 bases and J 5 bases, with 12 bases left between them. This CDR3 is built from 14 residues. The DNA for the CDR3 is TGTGCCAGCAGTTACGGAGGACAGCCTTATGGCTACACCTTC. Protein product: CASSYGGQPYGYTF.

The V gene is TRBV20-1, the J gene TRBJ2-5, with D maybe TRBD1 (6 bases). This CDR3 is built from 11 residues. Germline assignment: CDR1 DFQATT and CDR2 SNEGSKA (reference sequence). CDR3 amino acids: CMGTKGETQYF. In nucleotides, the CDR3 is TGCATGGGGACAAAAGGAGAGACCCAGTACTTC.

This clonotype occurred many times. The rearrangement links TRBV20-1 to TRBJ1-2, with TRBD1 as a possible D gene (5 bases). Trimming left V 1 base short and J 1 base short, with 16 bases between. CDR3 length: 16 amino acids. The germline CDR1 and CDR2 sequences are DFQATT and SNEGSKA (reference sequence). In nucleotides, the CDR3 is TGCAGTGCTAGAGTACGGGCGGACAAGCATAACTATGGCTACACCTTC. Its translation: CSARVRADKHNYGYTF.

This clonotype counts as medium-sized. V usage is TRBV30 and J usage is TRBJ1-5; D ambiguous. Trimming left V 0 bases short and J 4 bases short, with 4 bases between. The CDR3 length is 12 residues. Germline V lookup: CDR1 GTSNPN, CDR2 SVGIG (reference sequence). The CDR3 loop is CAWSVPNQPQHF. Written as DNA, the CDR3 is TGTGCCTGGAGTGTACCTAATCAGCCCCAGCATTTT.

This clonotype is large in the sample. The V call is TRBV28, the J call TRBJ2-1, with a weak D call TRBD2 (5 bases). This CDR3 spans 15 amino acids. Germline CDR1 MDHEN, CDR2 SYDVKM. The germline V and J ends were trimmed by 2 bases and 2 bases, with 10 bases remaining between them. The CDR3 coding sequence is TGTGCCAGCAGTTTAGATGGCGGGCCCTACAATGAGCAGTTCTTC. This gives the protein CASSLDGGPYNEQFF.

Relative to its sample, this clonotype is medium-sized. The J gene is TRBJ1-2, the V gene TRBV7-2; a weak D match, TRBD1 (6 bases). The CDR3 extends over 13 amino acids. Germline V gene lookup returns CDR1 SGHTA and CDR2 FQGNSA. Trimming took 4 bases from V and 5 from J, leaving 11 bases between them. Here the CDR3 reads CASSSGTRYGYTF. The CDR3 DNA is TGTGCCAGCAGCTCCGGGACACGGTATGGCTACACCTTC.

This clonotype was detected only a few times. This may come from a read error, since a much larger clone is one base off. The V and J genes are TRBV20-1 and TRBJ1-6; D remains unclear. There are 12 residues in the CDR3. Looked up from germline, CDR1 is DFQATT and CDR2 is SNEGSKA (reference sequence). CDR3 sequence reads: CSARAPDSPLNF. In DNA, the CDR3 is TGCAGTGCTAGAGCCCCCGATTCACCCCTCAACTTT.

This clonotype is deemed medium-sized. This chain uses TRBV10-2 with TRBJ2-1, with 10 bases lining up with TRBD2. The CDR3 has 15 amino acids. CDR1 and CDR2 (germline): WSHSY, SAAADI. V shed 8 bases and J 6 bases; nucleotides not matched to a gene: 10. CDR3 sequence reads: CASRKRGGVGNEQFF. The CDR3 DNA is TGCGCCAGCCGTAAGCGGGGGGGGGTCGGCAATGAGCAGTTCTTC.

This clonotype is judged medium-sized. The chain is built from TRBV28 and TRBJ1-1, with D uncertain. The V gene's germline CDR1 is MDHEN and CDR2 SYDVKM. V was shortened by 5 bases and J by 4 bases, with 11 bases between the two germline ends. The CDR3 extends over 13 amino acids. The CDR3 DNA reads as TGTGCCAGCAGTGACCTCCTTTTCACTGAAGCTTTCTTT. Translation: CASSDLLFTEAFF.

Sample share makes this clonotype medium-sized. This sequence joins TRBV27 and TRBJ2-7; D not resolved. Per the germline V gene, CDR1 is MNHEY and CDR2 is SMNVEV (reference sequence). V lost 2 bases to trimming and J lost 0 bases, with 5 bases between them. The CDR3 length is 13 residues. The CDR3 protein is CASSLKGSYEQYF. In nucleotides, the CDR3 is TGTGCCAGCAGTTTAAAGGGCTCCTACGAGCAGTACTTC.

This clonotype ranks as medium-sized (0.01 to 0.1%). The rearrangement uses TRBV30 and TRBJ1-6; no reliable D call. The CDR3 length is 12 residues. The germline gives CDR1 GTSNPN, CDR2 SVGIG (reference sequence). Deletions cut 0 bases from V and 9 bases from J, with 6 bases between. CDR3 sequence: CAWSVQGSPLHF. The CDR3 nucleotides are TGTGCCTGGAGTGTACAAGGTTCACCCCTCCACTTT.

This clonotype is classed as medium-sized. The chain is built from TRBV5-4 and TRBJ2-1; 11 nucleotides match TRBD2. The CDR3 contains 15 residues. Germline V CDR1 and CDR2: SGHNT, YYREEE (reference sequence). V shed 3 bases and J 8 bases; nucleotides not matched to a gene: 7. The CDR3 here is CASSYVAGGRDEQFF. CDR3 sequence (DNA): TGTGCCAGCAGCTACGTAGCGGGGGGGCGGGATGAGCAGTTCTTC.

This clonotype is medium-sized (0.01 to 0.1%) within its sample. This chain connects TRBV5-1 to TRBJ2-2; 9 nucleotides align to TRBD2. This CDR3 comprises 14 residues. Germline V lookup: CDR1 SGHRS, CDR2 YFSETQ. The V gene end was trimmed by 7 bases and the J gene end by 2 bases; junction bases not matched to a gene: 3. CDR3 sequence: CASSAGGNTGELFF. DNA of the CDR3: TGCGCCAGCTCAGCGGGAGGAAACACCGGGGAGCTGTTTTTT.

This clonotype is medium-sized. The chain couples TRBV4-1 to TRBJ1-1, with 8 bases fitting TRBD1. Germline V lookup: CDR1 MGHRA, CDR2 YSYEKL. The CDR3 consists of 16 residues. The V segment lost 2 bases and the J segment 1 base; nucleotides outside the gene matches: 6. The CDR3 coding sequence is TGCGCCAGCAGCCAATTCCCAGGGGGCGCGAACACTGAAGCTTTCTTT. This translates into CASSQFPGGANTEAFF.

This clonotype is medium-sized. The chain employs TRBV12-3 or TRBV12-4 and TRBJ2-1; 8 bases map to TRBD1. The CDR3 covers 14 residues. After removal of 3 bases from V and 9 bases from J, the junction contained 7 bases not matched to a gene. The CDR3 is CASSLWTGKTEQFF. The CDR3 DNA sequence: TGTGCCAGCAGTTTGTGGACAGGGAAGACTGAGCAGTTCTTC.

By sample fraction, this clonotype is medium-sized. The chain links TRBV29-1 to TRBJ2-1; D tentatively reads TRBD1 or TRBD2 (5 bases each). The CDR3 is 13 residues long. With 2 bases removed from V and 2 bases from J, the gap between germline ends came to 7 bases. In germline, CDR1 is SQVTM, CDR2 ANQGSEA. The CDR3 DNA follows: TGCAGCGTTGAACAGGGAGCCTACAATGAGCAGTTCTTC. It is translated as CSVEQGAYNEQFF.

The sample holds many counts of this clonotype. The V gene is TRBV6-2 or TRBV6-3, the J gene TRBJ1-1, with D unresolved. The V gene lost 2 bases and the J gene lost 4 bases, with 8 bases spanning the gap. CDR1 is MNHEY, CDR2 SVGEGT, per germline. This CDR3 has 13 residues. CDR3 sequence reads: CASSYRIGTEAFF. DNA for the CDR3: TGTGCCAGCAGTTACCGGATCGGCACTGAAGCTTTCTTT.

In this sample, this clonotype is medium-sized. The CDR3 here is CASSYRQGDSYEQYF. For the CDR3, the DNA is TGTGCCAGCAGTTATCGACAGGGTGACTCCTACGAGCAGTACTTC. The gene calls are TRBV7-9 and TRBJ2-7; 7 bases are a match to TRBD1. The V gene end was trimmed by 6 bases and the J gene end by 0 bases; junction bases not matched to a gene: 8. The CDR3 is made up of 15 amino acids. The germline V gene has CDR1 SEHNR and CDR2 FQNEAQ (reference sequence).

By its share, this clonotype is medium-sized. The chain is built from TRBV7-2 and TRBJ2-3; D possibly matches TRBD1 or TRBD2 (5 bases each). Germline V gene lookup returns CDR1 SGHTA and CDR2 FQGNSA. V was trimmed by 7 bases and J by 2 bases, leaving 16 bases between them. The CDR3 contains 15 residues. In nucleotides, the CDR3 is TGTGCCAGCACCGGGGCTTGGGGAACCACAGATACGCAGTATTTT. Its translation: CASTGAWGTTDTQYF. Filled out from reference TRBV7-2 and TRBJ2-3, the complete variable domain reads GAGVSQSPSNKVTEKGKDVELRCDPISGHTALYWYRQSLGQGLEFLIYFQGNSAPDKSGLPSDRFSAERTGGSVSTLTIQRTQQEDSAVYLCASTGAWGTTDTQYFGPGTRLTVL.

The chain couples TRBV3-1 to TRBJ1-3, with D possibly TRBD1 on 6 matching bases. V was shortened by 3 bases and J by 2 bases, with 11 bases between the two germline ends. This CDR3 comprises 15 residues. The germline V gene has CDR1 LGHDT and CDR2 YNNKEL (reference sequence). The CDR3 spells CASSQGGTPGNTIYF. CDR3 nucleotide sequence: TGTGCCAGCAGCCAGGGGGGGACACCTGGAAACACCATATATTTT.

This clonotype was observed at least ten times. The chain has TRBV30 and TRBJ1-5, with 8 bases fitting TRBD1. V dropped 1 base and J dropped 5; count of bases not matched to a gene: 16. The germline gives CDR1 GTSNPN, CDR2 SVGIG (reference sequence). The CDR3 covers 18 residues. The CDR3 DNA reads TGTGCCTGGAGTGCCACCAGGACAGGGTTTGGGGGGCATCAGCCCCAGCATTTT. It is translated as CAWSATRTGFGGHQPQHF.

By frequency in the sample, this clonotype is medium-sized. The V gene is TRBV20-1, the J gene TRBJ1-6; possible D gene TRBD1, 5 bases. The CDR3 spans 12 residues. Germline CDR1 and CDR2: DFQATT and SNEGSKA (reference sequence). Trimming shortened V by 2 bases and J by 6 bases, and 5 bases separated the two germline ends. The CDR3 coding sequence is TGCAGTGCTAGACAGGGTAATTCACCCCTCCACTTT. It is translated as CSARQGNSPLHF.

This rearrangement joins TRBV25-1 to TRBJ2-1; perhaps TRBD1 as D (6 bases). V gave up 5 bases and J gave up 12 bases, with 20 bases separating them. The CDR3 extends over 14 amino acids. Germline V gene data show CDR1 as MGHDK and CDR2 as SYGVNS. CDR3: CASSLRGDRRRQFF. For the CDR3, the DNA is TGTGCCAGCAGTCTCAGGGGAGACCGTAGAAGGCAGTTCTTC. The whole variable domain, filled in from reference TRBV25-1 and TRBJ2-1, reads EADIYQTPRYLVIGTGKKITLECSQTMGHDKMYWYQQDPGMELHLIHYSYGVNSTEKGDLSSESTVSRIRTEHFPLTLESARPSHTSQYLCASSLRGDRRRQFFGPGTRLTVL.

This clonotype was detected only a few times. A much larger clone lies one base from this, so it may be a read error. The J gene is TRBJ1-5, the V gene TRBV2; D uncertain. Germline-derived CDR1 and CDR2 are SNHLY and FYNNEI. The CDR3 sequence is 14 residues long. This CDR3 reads CASSEASYNQPQNF. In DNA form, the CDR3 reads TGTGCCAGCAGTGAAGCCTCTTACAATCAGCCCCAGAATTTT. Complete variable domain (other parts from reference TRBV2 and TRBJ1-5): EPEVTQTPSHQVTQMGQEVILRCVPISNHLYFYWYRQILGQKVEFLVSFYNNEISEKSEIFDDQFSVERPDGSNFTLKIRSTKLEDSAMYFCASSEASYNQPQNFGDGTRLSIL.

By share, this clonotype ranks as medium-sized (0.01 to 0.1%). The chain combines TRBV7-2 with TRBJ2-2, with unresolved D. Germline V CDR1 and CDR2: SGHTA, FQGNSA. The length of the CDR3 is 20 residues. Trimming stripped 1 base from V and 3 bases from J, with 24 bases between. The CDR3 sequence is CASSLEETLLSKPDTGELFF. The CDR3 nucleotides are TGTGCCAGCAGCTTAGAGGAGACTTTACTCTCGAAGCCGGACACCGGGGAGCTGTTTTTT. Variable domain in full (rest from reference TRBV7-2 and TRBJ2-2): GAGVSQSPSNKVTEKGKDVELRCDPISGHTALYWYRQSLGQGLEFLIYFQGNSAPDKSGLPSDRFSAERTGGSVSTLTIQRTQQEDSAVYLCASSLEETLLSKPDTGELFFGEGSRLTVL.

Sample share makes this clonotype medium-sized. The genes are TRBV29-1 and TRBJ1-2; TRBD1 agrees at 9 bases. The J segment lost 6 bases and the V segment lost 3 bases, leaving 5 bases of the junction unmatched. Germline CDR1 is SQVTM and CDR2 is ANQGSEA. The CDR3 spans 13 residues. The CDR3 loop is CSVEGQGVHGYTF. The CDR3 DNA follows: TGCAGCGTTGAGGGACAGGGAGTTCATGGCTACACCTTC.

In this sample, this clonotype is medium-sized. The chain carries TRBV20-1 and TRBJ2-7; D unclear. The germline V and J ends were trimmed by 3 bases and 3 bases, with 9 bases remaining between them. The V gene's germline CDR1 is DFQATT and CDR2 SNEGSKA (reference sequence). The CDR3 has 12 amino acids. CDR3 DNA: TGCAGTGCTAGCCTGCGGAGCTACGAGCAGTACTTC. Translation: CSASLRSYEQYF.

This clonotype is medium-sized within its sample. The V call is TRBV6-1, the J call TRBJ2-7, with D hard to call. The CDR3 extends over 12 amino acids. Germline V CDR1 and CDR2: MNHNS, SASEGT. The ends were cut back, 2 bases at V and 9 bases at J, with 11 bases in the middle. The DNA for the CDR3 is TGTGCCAGCAGTGAACATATCACGTGGCAGTACTTC. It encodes CASSEHITWQYF.

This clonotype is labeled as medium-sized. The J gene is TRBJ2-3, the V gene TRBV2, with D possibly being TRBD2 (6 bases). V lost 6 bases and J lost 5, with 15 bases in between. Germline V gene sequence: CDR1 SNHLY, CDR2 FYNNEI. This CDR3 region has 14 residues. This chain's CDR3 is CASRRGLPGDTQYF. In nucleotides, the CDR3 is TGTGCCAGCAGGCGGGGCCTCCCGGGAGATACGCAGTATTTT.